This T cell receptor beta chain was identified in a study of blood T cell repertoires in COVID-19. Study context: The United States, Italy and Spain were the sources of the acute and convalescent COVID-19 samples. T cells, B-cell-depleted T cells, or PBMCs provided the cDNA or gDNA that served as material.

Sequenced by immunoSEQ multiplex PCR; TCRdb stores in-frame clones only, minus some. The sample consists of 200,000 to 300,000 clones, approximately 89% of them appearing once. Trimming pared 2 bases from V and 0 bases from J, leaving 14 bases between. CDR1 and CDR2 from the germline V gene are GTSNPN and SVGIG (reference sequence). The CDR3 length is 16 residues. This receptor was taken from a woman aged 18-29 years who had recovered from COVID-19. The rearrangement links TRBV30 to TRBJ2-4; no reliable D call. The sequencing sample was made of PBMCs or T cells enriched from blood (not recorded which). CDR3 region: CAWSSDNDLAKNIQYF. For the CDR3, the DNA is TGTGCCTGGAGTTCCGACAACGACCTAGCCAAAAACATTCAGTACTTC.